The sequence of this T cell receptor (beta chain) was determined in a study of shared clonotypes between healthy human individuals. For the study at large: A few men and a couple of women, aged 18 to 49, were donors.

The CDR3 loop spans 12 amino acids. CDR1 is ENHRY and CDR2 is SYGVKD in the germline V gene. Trimming removed 3 bases at V and 10 bases at J, with 10 bases between. Assay used: immunoSEQ multiplex PCR; TCRdb lists only in-frame clones, some missing. This sample has approximately 1,000,000 clones, with 77% found just once. Both subsets, CD45RA+ naive and CD45RA-negative memory, were split from the CD4+ cells. Study findings and constraints: The generation probabilities recorded for non-shared clonotypes fell below those of clonotypes shared by all four donors. It was only blood that was sampled, and tissue repertoires likely differ.

With respect to this clone: As yet, its antigen is unknown.

The TCR originated in a man younger than 30 in good health. Some clones in this sample may be carry-over from other donors' samples. Material: memory CD4+ T cells from PBMCs. This sample's subset: CD45RA-negative fraction. The chain couples TRBV10-3 to TRBJ1-3; D is uncertain. CDR3 coding DNA: TGTGCCATCAGTGATCTGGGGTCTACCATATATTTT. The encoded protein is CAISDLGSTIYF.